This T cell receptor (beta chain) was retrieved from a study of shared clonotypes between healthy human individuals. V shed 5 bases and J 7 bases; nucleotides not matched to a gene: 7. The germline gives CDR1 SGHTA, CDR2 FQGNSA. The CDR3 extends over 16 amino acids. Sequenced by immunoSEQ multiplex PCR; TCRdb stores in-frame clones only, minus some. The sample comprises about 460,000 clones, approximately 80% of which are singletons, and approximately 12% rests with the top ten. Source material: PBMCs. The receptor comes from a woman in her forties in good health. Some clones in this sample may be carry-over from other donors' samples. The genes are TRBV7-2 and TRBJ2-1; 14 bases are shared with TRBD2. The CDR3 sequence: CASSIGTSGSRNEQFF. The CDR3 region has the DNA TGTGCCAGCAGCATCGGGACTAGCGGGAGTCGGAATGAGCAGTTCTTC.